The source of this T cell receptor (beta chain) is a study of shared clonotypes between healthy human individuals. The method was immunoSEQ multiplex PCR; TCRdb's version includes in-frame clones alone and lacks a portion of them. The sample lists millions of clones, approximately 92% seen once, with about 0.13% in the top ten. CD4+ cells underwent separation, giving CD45RA+ naive and CD45RA-negative memory subsets. This clone was seen only once. V lost 1 base, J lost 4 bases, and 5 bases stayed unmatched. CDR3 length: 15 residues. Germline values: CDR1 SEHNR, CDR2 FQNEAQ (reference sequence). The TCR comes from a man between 18 and 35 years old in good health. The source material was naive CD4+ T cells sorted from blood. Noted subset: CD45RA+ positively selected. The chain has TRBV7-9 and TRBJ2-5, with 8 bases lining up with TRBD1. The CDR3 loop reads CASSLGLTGGETQYF. In DNA, the CDR3 is TGTGCCAGCAGCTTAGGGTTAACAGGGGGAGAGACCCAGTACTTC.